The 23 T cell receptor beta chains reported below all come from one sample, sequenced in a study of shared clonotypes between healthy human individuals. Repertoires were generated with immunoSEQ multiplex PCR, while TCRdb's copy carries only in-frame clones and drops some. The sample gives fewer than 2.5 million clones, over 85% of which show up once; about 0.34% is in the top ten. Sequencing input: naive CD4+ T cells from PBMCs. Subset noted: CD45RA+ positively selected. Receptors originate from a young man in good health. Some clones in this sample may be carry-over from other donors' samples.

V gene TRBV2 combines with J gene TRBJ1-2; D is undetermined. This CDR3 has 11 residues. Germline V lookup: CDR1 SNHLY, CDR2 FYNNEI. The germline V and J ends were trimmed by 8 bases and 4 bases, with 8 bases remaining between them. CDR3 DNA sequence: TGTGCCAGCGGGCCCGGCTATGGCTACACCTTC. Protein product: CASGPGYGYTF.

J is TRBJ1-5 and V is TRBV28, with a possible D match to TRBD1 (5 bases). The V gene's germline CDR1 is MDHEN and CDR2 SYDVKM. The CDR3 covers 12 residues. Trimming stripped 6 bases from V and 5 bases from J, with 8 bases between. In DNA form, the CDR3 reads TGTGCCAGCAGGATCAGGGATCAGCCCCAGCATTTT. Protein product: CASRIRDQPQHF. Complete variable domain (other parts from reference TRBV28 and TRBJ1-5): DVKVTQSSRYLVKRTGEKVFLECVQDMDHENMFWYRQDPGLGLRLIYFSYDVKMKEKGDIPEGYSVSREKKERFSLILESASTNQTSMYLCASRIRDQPQHFGDGTRLSIL.

The chain recombines TRBV29-1 with TRBJ2-1; the D gene could be TRBD1 or TRBD2 (5 bases each). Germline CDR1 reads SQVTM; CDR2 reads ANQGSEA. The CDR3 contains 13 residues. Between the trimmed V and J ends, which lost 6 bases and 6 bases, there was a span of 15 bases. The CDR3 DNA reads TGCAGCGTCTCCGGGACGCCTCGCAATGAGCAGTTCTTC. Translated: CSVSGTPRNEQFF.

This sequence joins TRBV4-1 and TRBJ1-1; 8 nucleotides match TRBD1. The CDR3 runs to 18 residues. V was pared by 1 base and J by 0 bases, with 10 bases of the junction left unmatched. Germline values: CDR1 MGHRA, CDR2 YSYEKL. In DNA, the CDR3 is TGCGCCAGCAGCCAAGTTGGACAGGGTCTATCCTTGAACACTGAAGCTTTCTTT. Translated: CASSQVGQGLSLNTEAFF.

The chain joins TRBV11-1 to TRBJ2-5; D possibly corresponds to TRBD1 (6 bases). The germline CDR1 and CDR2 sequences are SGHAT and FQDESV (reference sequence). The CDR3 sequence is 15 residues long. Trimming removed 3 bases from V and 2 bases from J, with 13 bases in between. The DNA for the CDR3 is TGTGCCAGCAGCTTTGACCCGGACAGACAAGAGACCCAGTACTTC. Translation: CASSFDPDRQETQYF.

This clone has more than one count but fewer than ten. The CDR3 nucleotides are TGTGCCAGCAGCTCTTTGGGTCAGCCCCAGCATTTT. Its protein product is CASSSLGQPQHF. The chain employs TRBV5-4 and TRBJ1-5; D call uncertain. The V end was cut by 3 bases, the J end by 6 bases, with 7 bases between. The germline gives CDR1 SGHNT, CDR2 YYREEE (reference sequence). The CDR3 sequence is 12 residues long. Full variable domain (outside the CDR3, taken from reference TRBV5-4 and TRBJ1-5): ETGVTQSPTHLIKTRGQQVTLRCSSQSGHNTVSWYQQALGQGPQFIFQYYREEENGRGNFPPRFSGLQFPNYSSELNVNALELDDSALYLCASSSLGQPQHFGDGTRLSIL.

As concerns this clone: Different DNA sequences within this sample yield the same CDR3. This rearrangement joins TRBV7-9 to TRBJ2-2; no reliable D call. Germline V CDR1 and CDR2: SEHNR, FQNEAQ (reference sequence). CDR3 length: 11 residues. The ends were cut back, 3 bases at V and 7 bases at J, with 3 bases in the middle. CDR3 nucleotide sequence: TGTGCCAGCAGCTTTGGCGGGGAGCTGTTTTTT. This sequence encodes CASSFGGELFF.

This chain links TRBV6-1 with TRBJ2-7; maybe TRBD2 (5 bases). Between the trimmed V and J ends, which lost 2 bases and 5 bases, there was a span of 10 bases. This CDR3 region has 13 residues. The germline V gene encodes CDR1 MNHNS and CDR2 SASEGT. This chain's CDR3 is CASSELAIDEQYF. The CDR3 DNA sequence: TGTGCCAGCAGTGAACTAGCCATAGACGAGCAGTACTTC.

CDR3 bases: TGTGCCAGCAGCCAAGGTGGTCGGAGGGAGCTGTTTTTT. Its translation: CASSQGGRRELFF. V usage is TRBV14 and J usage is TRBJ2-2; unclear D gene. V was clipped by 1 base and J by 9 bases, with 9 bases between them. The CDR3 spans 13 residues. Germline V gene lookup returns CDR1 SGHDN and CDR2 FVKESK.

This clone was observed once. The chain employs TRBV30 and TRBJ2-5; possible D gene TRBD2, 5 bases. With 3 bases removed from V and 8 bases from J, the gap between germline ends came to 16 bases. Germline CDR1 is GTSNPN and CDR2 is SVGIG (reference sequence). This CDR3 region has 13 residues. CDR3 in amino acids: CAWSGRDLATQYF. As DNA, the CDR3 is TGTGCCTGGAGCGGCCGGGATCTCGCAACCCAGTACTTC. The entire variable domain, with the rest obtained from reference TRBV30 and TRBJ2-5, is as follows: SQTIHQWPATLVQPVGSPLSLECTVEGTSNPNLYWYRQAAGRGLQLLFYSVGIGQISSEVPQNLSASRPQDRQFILSSKKLLLSDSGFYLCAWSGRDLATQYFGPGTRLLVL.

This clone appeared a single time. The V gene is TRBV28, the J gene TRBJ2-7, with a possible D match to TRBD1 (6 bases). The CDR3 spans 13 residues. V lost 6 bases, J lost 3 bases, and 12 bases lay in between. Germline CDR1 and CDR2: MDHEN and SYDVKM. The CDR3 loop is CASRTGPDYEQYF. The CDR3 DNA reads TGTGCCAGCAGGACAGGACCTGACTACGAGCAGTACTTC.

The V call is TRBV6-6, the J call TRBJ2-7; no definite D call. The ends were cut back, 6 bases at V and 4 bases at J, with 7 bases in the middle. The CDR3 contains 11 residues. The germline V gene has CDR1 MNHNY and CDR2 SVGAGI (reference sequence). CDR3 DNA: TGTGCCAGCAGGGGGATATACGAGCAGTACTTC. Residues: CASRGIYEQYF.

This sequence joins TRBV7-9 and TRBJ2-3, with a weak D call TRBD1 (5 bases). This CDR3 is 15 amino acids long. Germline V gives CDR1 SEHNR, CDR2 FQNEAQ (reference sequence). Trimming left V 5 bases short and J 5 bases short, with 17 bases between. The CDR3 reads CASSQGERGVDTQYF. The CDR3 DNA follows: TGTGCCAGCAGCCAAGGGGAAAGGGGCGTAGATACGCAGTATTTT.

This clone was seen only a few times. At the DNA level, this CDR3 is encoded by other sequences in the same sample as well. The genes are TRBV7-9 and TRBJ2-6, with D uncertain. V shed 4 bases and J shed 0 bases, with 4 bases lying between them. The CDR3 has 14 amino acids. CDR1 and CDR2 (germline): SEHNR, FQNEAQ (reference sequence). The CDR3 region has the DNA TGTGCCAGCAGCTGGGACTCTGGGGCCAACGTCCTGACTTTC. Amino acids: CASSWDSGANVLTF.

The chain is built from TRBV5-1 and TRBJ1-2, with 9 positions matching TRBD1. CDR1 is SGHRS and CDR2 is YFSETQ in the germline V gene. The CDR3 has 13 residues. Trimming removed 5 bases from V and 6 bases from J; junction bases left unmatched: 5. The CDR3 sequence is CASRETGGHGYTF. Here the CDR3 DNA reads TGCGCCAGCAGAGAGACAGGGGGGCATGGCTACACCTTC.

This chain joins TRBV30 and TRBJ1-5; TRBD1 is a possible D gene (5 bases). The CDR3 covers 13 residues. The V and J ends lost 7 bases and 4 bases respectively, with 14 bases between them. Germline CDR1 is GTSNPN and CDR2 is SVGIG (reference sequence). CDR3 bases: TGTGCCTTCTCGGGGGGAGGGAATCAGCCCCAGCATTTT. It encodes CAFSGGGNQPQHF. The full variable domain, completed using reference TRBV30 and TRBJ1-5, is SQTIHQWPATLVQPVGSPLSLECTVEGTSNPNLYWYRQAAGRGLQLLFYSVGIGQISSEVPQNLSASRPQDRQFILSSKKLLLSDSGFYLCAFSGGGNQPQHFGDGTRLSIL.

A single count supports this clone. This chain connects TRBV4-2 to TRBJ1-3; D uncertain. This CDR3 has 14 amino acids. The V end was cut by 4 bases, the J end by 1 base, with 8 bases between. Germline CDR1 and CDR2: LGHNA and YNFKEQ. CDR3 bases: TGTGCCAGCAGCCCACCTAAATCTGGAAACACCATATATTTT. This translates into CASSPPKSGNTIYF.

This chain links TRBV28 with TRBJ1-1, with D perhaps TRBD1 (6 bases). CDR3 size: 14 residues. Trimming took 6 bases from V and 9 from J, leaving 20 bases between them. Germline CDR1 reads MDHEN; CDR2 reads SYDVKM. DNA for the CDR3: TGTGCCAGCAGGCTAGGACAGCGCTCGGATCAAGCTTTCTTT. Its translation is CASRLGQRSDQAFF. The variable domain in full, completed from reference TRBV28 and TRBJ1-1, reads DVKVTQSSRYLVKRTGEKVFLECVQDMDHENMFWYRQDPGLGLRLIYFSYDVKMKEKGDIPEGYSVSREKKERFSLILESASTNQTSMYLCASRLGQRSDQAFFGQGTRLTVV.

The V call is TRBV7-2, the J call TRBJ2-1, with TRBD1 matching 7 bases. V shed 1 base and J 7 bases; nucleotides not matched to a gene: 7. The germline CDR1 and CDR2 sequences are SGHTA and FQGNSA. There are 15 residues in the CDR3. In nucleotides, the CDR3 is TGTGCCAGCAGCTTAGTTGGGACAGCGAGTAATGAGCAGTTCTTC. It is translated as CASSLVGTASNEQFF.

Details on this clone: Other DNA sequences in the sample encode the same CDR3. V gene TRBV9 combines with J gene TRBJ1-1, with D maybe TRBD1 (5 bases). Between the trimmed V and J ends, which lost 2 bases and 1 base, there was a span of 9 bases. Germline lookup yields CDR1 SGDLS and CDR2 YYNGEE. The CDR3 is 14 amino acids. The CDR3 is CASSVGPGNTEAFF. CDR3 nucleotide sequence: TGTGCCAGCAGCGTGGGACCGGGGAACACTGAAGCTTTCTTT.

The rearrangement joins TRBV7-2 to TRBJ1-2; D is perhaps TRBD1 (6 bases). This CDR3 has 15 residues. The germline CDR1 and CDR2 sequences are SGHTA and FQGNSA. V was trimmed by 3 bases and J by 2 bases, leaving 13 bases between them. The CDR3 protein is CASSFILRGNYGYTF. CDR3 coding DNA: TGTGCCAGCAGCTTTATACTCAGGGGCAACTATGGCTACACCTTC.

The rearrangement links TRBV27 to TRBJ1-5; the match to TRBD1 covers 8 bases. Germline assignment: CDR1 MNHEY and CDR2 SMNVEV (reference sequence). This CDR3 is 15 amino acids long. V shed 5 bases, J shed 0 bases, and the junction held 3 bases outside the gene matches. The CDR3 DNA reads TGTGCCAGCAGTCGGACAGGGTATAGCAATCAGCCCCAGCATTTT. Translated, it gives CASSRTGYSNQPQHF.

The rearrangement links TRBV7-8 to TRBJ1-5; D might be TRBD1 (5 bases). V was shortened by 1 base and J by 4 bases, with 11 bases between the two germline ends. The CDR3 sequence is 15 residues long. Germline CDR1 reads SGHVS; CDR2 reads FQNEAQ. The CDR3 nucleotides are TGTGCCAGCAGCTTAGTGTGGGGGGGGAATCAGCCCCAGCATTTT. It specifies CASSLVWGGNQPQHF.